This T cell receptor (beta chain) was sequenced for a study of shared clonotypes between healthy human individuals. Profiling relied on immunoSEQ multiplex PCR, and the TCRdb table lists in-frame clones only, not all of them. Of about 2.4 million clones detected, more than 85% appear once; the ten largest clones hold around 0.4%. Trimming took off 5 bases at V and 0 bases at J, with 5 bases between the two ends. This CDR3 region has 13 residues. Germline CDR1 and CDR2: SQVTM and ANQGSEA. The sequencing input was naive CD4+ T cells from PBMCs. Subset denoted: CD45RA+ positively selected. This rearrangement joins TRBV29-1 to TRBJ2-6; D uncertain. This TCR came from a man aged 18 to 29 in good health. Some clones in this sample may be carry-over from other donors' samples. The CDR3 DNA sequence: TGCAGCGTTTTTCGCTCTGGGGCCAACGTCCTGACTTTC. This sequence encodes CSVFRSGANVLTF. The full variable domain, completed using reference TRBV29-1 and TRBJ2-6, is SAVISQKPSRDICQRGTSLTIQCQVDSQVTMMFWYRQQPGQSLTLIATANQGSEATYESGFVIDKFPISRPNLTFSTLTVSNMSPEDSSIYLCSVFRSGANVLTFGAGSRLTVL.